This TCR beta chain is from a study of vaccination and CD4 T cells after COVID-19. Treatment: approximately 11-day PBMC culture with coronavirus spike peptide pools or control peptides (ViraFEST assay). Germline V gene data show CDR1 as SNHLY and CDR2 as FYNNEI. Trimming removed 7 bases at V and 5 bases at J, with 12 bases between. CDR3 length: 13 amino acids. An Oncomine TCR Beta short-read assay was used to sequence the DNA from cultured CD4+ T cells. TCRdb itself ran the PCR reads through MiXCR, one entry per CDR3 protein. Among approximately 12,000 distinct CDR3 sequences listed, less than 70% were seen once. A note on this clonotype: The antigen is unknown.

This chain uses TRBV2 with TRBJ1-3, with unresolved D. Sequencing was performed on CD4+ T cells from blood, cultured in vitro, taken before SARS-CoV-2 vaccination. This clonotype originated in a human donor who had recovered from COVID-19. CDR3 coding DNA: TGTGCCAGCACCCAGGATCAGAGAAACACCATATATTTT. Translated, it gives CASTQDQRNTIYF.